A single T cell receptor (beta chain) is shown here with its context. Its antigen is not identified. Via MiXCR, TCRdb re-called the 5' RACE reads, giving one row per CDR3 protein. Among about 350,000 distinct CDR3 sequences, roughly 13% were seen once, and the ten largest hold 20% to 25%. The CDR3 is made up of 13 amino acids. The germline CDR1 and CDR2 sequences are SGHAT and FQNNGV. The V and J ends lost 2 bases and 6 bases, in that order; junction bases with no gene match: 3. This specimen comes from a study of T-cell memory formation after mild COVID-19. Notes on the study in general: SARS-CoV-2 specificity of second-wave clones peaking day 37 was unconfirmed. Cross-reactive memory seemingly joined, as some responding clones were found in pre-infection memory. The study found contracting CD4+ clones mainly in CM and EM and contracting CD8+ clones in EMRA. Contracting clones from day 15 to 85 had balanced CD4/CD8; later expanders favoured CD4+.

The clonotype comes from a man aged 18 to 29 who had mild COVID-19 (a few samples of this study predate the infection). Cell type and time point are not known. The chain has TRBV11-2 and TRBJ1-1, with 7 bases aligning to TRBD1. Sample: PBMCs or a T cell subset sorted from them (not recorded which). CDR3 region: CASSLPGTAEAFF. DNA for the CDR3: TGTGCCAGCAGCTTACCCGGGACAGCTGAAGCTTTCTTT.